One sample yielded the 19 T cell receptor beta chains listed below, sequenced in a study of blood T cell repertoires in COVID-19. Profiling relied on immunoSEQ multiplex PCR, and the TCRdb table lists in-frame clones only, not all of them. This table holds 200,000 to 300,000 clones, almost 85% found once. Sequenced input: peripheral blood. The source is a man aged 50-60 years with acute or convalescent COVID-19.

This clone occurred once. The J gene is TRBJ2-1, the V gene TRBV10-2; the D gene is possibly TRBD1 (5 bases). Germline assignment: CDR1 WSHSY and CDR2 SAAADI. V was pared by 8 bases and J by 3 bases, with 26 bases between. The CDR3 spans 18 residues. The CDR3 bases are TGCGCCAGCGCCACCCTAAAAGAGTGGGGCGTGGTCTACAATGAGCAGTTCTTC. Its protein is CASATLKEWGVVYNEQFF.

V usage is TRBV27 and J usage is TRBJ2-5; D remains ambiguous. This CDR3 has 13 residues. V dropped 6 bases and J dropped 5 bases, with 13 bases sitting between them. CDR1 and CDR2 from the germline V gene are MNHEY and SMNVEV (reference sequence). The CDR3 loop reads CASSRLYGETQYF. In DNA, the CDR3 is TGTGCCAGCAGCAGACTCTATGGGGAGACCCAGTACTTC.

CDR3 protein: CASSYARGTEQETQYF. CDR3 sequence (DNA): TGTGCCAGCAGTTATGCCCGAGGGACAGAACAAGAGACCCAGTACTTC. The chain couples TRBV6-2 or TRBV6-3 to TRBJ2-5, with TRBD1 matching over 7 bases. With V trimmed by 3 bases and J by 2 bases, 9 bases remained unmatched. The CDR3 is 16 residues long. Germline V gene sequence: CDR1 MNHEY, CDR2 SVGEGT.

The V gene is TRBV6-5, the J gene TRBJ1-2; 10 bases agree with TRBD1. With V trimmed by 10 bases and J by 8 bases, 4 bases remained unmatched. Germline assignment: CDR1 MNHEY and CDR2 SVGAGI. This CDR3 is 11 amino acids long. CDR3 loop: CATGTGAGYTF. DNA of the CDR3: TGTGCCACGGGGACAGGGGCAGGCTACACCTTC.

The V call is TRBV5-1, the J call TRBJ2-3; maybe TRBD1 (6 bases). Germline assignment: CDR1 SGHRS and CDR2 YFSETQ. The CDR3 has 15 amino acids. The ends were cut back, 5 bases at V and 0 bases at J, with 13 bases in the middle. CDR3 in amino acids: CASRYTGTSTDTQYF. The CDR3 bases are TGCGCCAGCAGGTACACAGGGACGAGCACAGATACGCAGTATTTT. The full variable domain, with the rest looked up from reference TRBV5-1 and TRBJ2-3, is KAGVTQTPRYLIKTRGQQVTLSCSPISGHRSVSWYQQTPGQGLQFLFEYFSETQRNKGNFPGRFSGRQFSNSRSEMNVSTLELGDSALYLCASRYTGTSTDTQYFGPGTRLTVL.

This chain uses TRBV6-1 with TRBJ1-2, with unresolved D. With 1 base removed from V and 4 bases from J, the gap between germline ends came to 13 bases. Germline-derived CDR1 and CDR2 are MNHNS and SASEGT. The CDR3 runs 15 residues. The CDR3 sequence: CASSEEDSGSYGYTF. Written as DNA, the CDR3 is TGTGCCAGCAGTGAAGAGGATTCGGGGTCCTATGGCTACACCTTC.

The V and J genes are TRBV5-4 and TRBJ2-2; TRBD2 matches at 8 bases. With 0 bases clipped from V and 4 bases from J, the junction kept 2 bases outside the gene matches. The CDR3 runs to 15 residues. The germline V gene encodes CDR1 SGHNT and CDR2 YYREEE (reference sequence). The CDR3 nucleotides read TGTGCCAGCAGCTTGGGGACTAGCTCCACCGGGGAGCTGTTTTTT. It codes for CASSLGTSSTGELFF.

The genes are TRBV11-2 and TRBJ1-2; a weak D match, TRBD1 (6 bases). Trimming removed 1 base at V and 2 bases at J, with 14 bases between. In germline, CDR1 is SGHAT, CDR2 FQNNGV. This CDR3 is 16 amino acids long. CDR3 nucleotide sequence: TGTGCCAGCAGCTTAGCGGGGGGCAGGTCAAACTATGGCTACACCTTC. Amino acids: CASSLAGGRSNYGYTF.

The V call is TRBV28, the J call TRBJ1-2; no firm D call. The CDR3 length is 16 residues. Germline values: CDR1 MDHEN, CDR2 SYDVKM. The V end was cut by 5 bases, the J end by 1 base, with 17 bases between. The chain's CDR3 is CASSGPHGEFNYGYTF. The CDR3 DNA reads TGTGCCAGCAGTGGACCCCATGGGGAGTTTAACTATGGCTACACCTTC.

The chain links TRBV28 to TRBJ2-7, with 11 bases aligning to TRBD1. V was pared by 5 bases and J by 7 bases, with 10 bases of the junction left unmatched. The CDR3 is 15 residues long. Germline-derived CDR1 and CDR2 are MDHEN and SYDVKM. The CDR3 bases are TGTGCCAGCAGTGGGTTTGGACAGGGGGCGGGAGAGCAGTACTTC. It yields the protein CASSGFGQGAGEQYF.

The table lists this clone with a few counts. The chain uses TRBV19 and TRBJ1-4, with a possible D match to TRBD1 (6 bases). This CDR3 region has 14 residues. Trimming left V 4 bases short and J 5 bases short, with 11 bases between. The germline gives CDR1 LNHDA, CDR2 SQIVND (reference sequence). The CDR3 sequence is CASSNRETNEKLFF. CDR3 sequence (DNA): TGTGCCAGTAGTAACAGGGAGACGAATGAAAAACTGTTTTTT.

The chain has TRBV30 and TRBJ1-5, with 7 bases identical to TRBD1. V shed 1 base, J shed 9 bases, and the junction held 12 bases outside the gene matches. CDR3 length: 15 amino acids. The germline CDR1 and CDR2 sequences are GTSNPN and SVGIG (reference sequence). The chain's CDR3 is CAWSGTGFQLGPQHF. As DNA, the CDR3 is TGTGCCTGGAGTGGGACAGGCTTCCAGCTCGGGCCCCAGCATTTT.

The V call is TRBV5-6, the J call TRBJ1-1; no clear D gene. Trimming took 0 bases from V and 0 from J, leaving 9 bases between them. The CDR3 has 15 amino acids. Germline-derived CDR1 and CDR2 are SGHDT and YYEEEE. The CDR3 DNA reads TGTGCCAGCAGCTTGGAATGGCGGCTGAACACTGAAGCTTTCTTT. As protein: CASSLEWRLNTEAFF.

This chain joins TRBV27 and TRBJ1-1, with unresolved D. Germline values: CDR1 MNHEY, CDR2 SMNVEV (reference sequence). The CDR3 loop spans 14 amino acids. Trimming stripped 1 base from V and 5 bases from J, with 11 bases between. CDR3 sequence (DNA): TGTGCCAGCAGTTTATTAAGTTCGGGGACTGAAGCTTTCTTT. Translated, it gives CASSLLSSGTEAFF.

The gene calls are TRBV7-6 and TRBJ2-1; D ambiguous. Trimming stripped 2 bases from V and 5 bases from J, with 7 bases between. This CDR3 spans 13 amino acids. Germline CDR1 is SGHVS and CDR2 is FNYEAQ. The CDR3 region is CASSLSSDNEQFF. In nucleotides, the CDR3 is TGTGCCAGCAGCTTAAGCTCGGACAATGAGCAGTTCTTC.

This clone has just a few counts. The V gene is TRBV30, the J gene TRBJ1-3; TRBD1 aligns across 9 bases. Germline values: CDR1 GTSNPN, CDR2 SVGIG (reference sequence). The ends lost 6 bases at V and 4 bases at J; junction bases unmatched: 4. CDR3 length equals 13 residues. The DNA of the CDR3 is TGTGCCTGTTACAGGGGGCGCGGAAACACCATATATTTT. It encodes CACYRGRGNTIYF.

This clone was recorded only once. This rearrangement joins TRBV27 to TRBJ1-5; D gene ambiguous. V was pared by 3 bases and J by 4 bases, with 13 bases between. The CDR3 runs 15 residues. Germline CDR1 is MNHEY and CDR2 is SMNVEV (reference sequence). CDR3 nucleotide sequence: TGTGCCAGCAGTTTTTCCGTACGAGGAAATCAGCCCCAGCATTTT. It encodes CASSFSVRGNQPQHF.

This clone was found many times. This chain uses TRBV4-1 with TRBJ2-7, with a tentative D call TRBD2 (6 bases). The germline V and J ends were trimmed by 0 bases and 3 bases, with 12 bases remaining between them. Per the germline V gene, CDR1 is MGHRA and CDR2 is YSYEKL. CDR3 length: 15 residues. CDR3 in DNA: TGCGCCAGCAGCCAAGACAATCGGGGAGGCTACGAGCAGTACTTC. Protein product: CASSQDNRGGYEQYF.

V and J are TRBV18 and TRBJ1-2; D is unresolved. This CDR3 has 14 residues. Trimming cost V 3 bases and J 4 bases, with 12 bases left between them. Germline CDR1 and CDR2: KGHSH and LQKENI. CDR3: CASSPEAFIYGYTF. In DNA form, the CDR3 reads TGTGCCAGCTCACCGGAGGCTTTCATCTATGGCTACACCTTC. Variable domain in full (rest from reference TRBV18 and TRBJ1-2): NAGVMQNPRHLVRRRGQEARLRCSPMKGHSHVYWYRQLPEEGLKFMVYLQKENIIDESGMPKERFSAEFPKEGPSILRIQQVVRGDSAAYFCASSPEAFIYGYTFGSGTRLTVV.